This T cell receptor (beta chain) is from a study of T-cell memory formation after mild COVID-19. V was pared by 6 bases and J by 0 bases, with 8 bases of the junction left unmatched. The CDR3 runs to 16 residues. Study observations and caveats: Of the contracting clones, CD4+ ones lay mainly in CM and EM, and CD8+ ones in EMRA.

This clonotype was found many times. Its matching antigen is unknown. TCRdb reprocessed the 5' RACE reads with MiXCR, giving one entry per CDR3 protein. The table lists around 470,000 distinct CDR3 sequences, 20% of them singletons. This rearrangement joins TRBV12-3 or TRBV12-4 to TRBJ2-1; 7 bases are a match to TRBD1. The clonotype originates from an adult woman who had mild COVID-19 (a few samples of this study predate the infection). Cell type and time point are not known. The specimen sequenced was PBMCs or a T cell subset sorted from them (not recorded which). The CDR3 reads CASRIQGSYSYNEQFF. In nucleotides, the CDR3 is TGTGCCAGCAGGATACAGGGGTCTTACTCCTACAATGAGCAGTTCTTC.